The clone carrying this TCR beta chain was seen many times. The sample belongs to a study of Graves' ophthalmopathy and Graves' hyperthyroidism. The CDR3 consists of 13 residues. The germline gives CDR1 MNHEY, CDR2 SVGEGT. V dropped 7 bases and J dropped 7 bases, with 16 bases sitting between them. As the template, RNA transcripts were used to amplify TCR beta CDR3 regions. Scientists carried out first-round RT-PCR using HTBI primers and then a second-round multiplex PCR. MiXCR was run by TCRdb on the multiplex PCR reads, yielding one entry per CDR3 protein. The sample lists about 210,000 distinct CDR3 sequences; approximately 28% were seen once.

The sequence was collected from a man aged 50 to 60 with Graves' ophthalmopathy. The V gene is TRBV6-2 or TRBV6-3, the J gene TRBJ2-5; D possibly matches TRBD1 or TRBD2 (5 bases each). Material for sequencing was peripheral blood. The CDR3 DNA reads TGTGCCAGCACGGACTTTTATAGGGGGACCCAGTACTTC. Protein product: CASTDFYRGTQYF.